This T cell receptor (beta chain) was documented in a study of shared clonotypes between healthy human individuals. Across the whole study: Samples came from a couple of female and a few male donors aged 18 to 49.

This clone is a singleton in its sample. CD45RO-negative, CCR7-selected cells formed the naive CD8 fraction, which excluded terminally differentiated effector memory CD45RA+ cells. Authors' data handling: ImmunoSEQ only sent back junction sequences with no quality scores, so filtering was done differently. The protocol was immunoSEQ multiplex PCR, while the TCRdb copy is restricted to in-frame clones and leaves out a portion. The V and J calls and clone size come from that table; D and trimming were worked out from the DNA. The sample includes over 2,000,000 clones, just over 90% of them seen just once. Unmatched junction bases numbered 4, after V lost 0 bases and J lost 3 bases. The germline V gene encodes CDR1 SQVTM and CDR2 ANQGSEA. This CDR3 region has 14 residues.

The V call is TRBV29-1, the J call TRBJ2-7, with TRBD2 identical over 8 bases. This TCR came from a man younger than 35 in good health. Some clones in this sample may be carry-over from other donors' samples. The sample was naive CD8+ T cells from PBMCs. CDR3 region: CSVEDREGVYEQYF. The CDR3 nucleotides are TGCAGCGTTGAAGATCGGGAGGGTGTCTACGAGCAGTACTTC.